This TCR beta chain was observed in a study of T cells in Graves' hyperthyroidism and ophthalmopathy. Of note for this clonotype: Mismatch with germline at one junction end may stem from a read error.

This sample holds PBMCs from around 9.9 ml fresh peripheral blood. The CDR3 length is 13 residues. Germline CDR1 DFQATT, CDR2 SNEGSKA (reference sequence). Template material for amplifying TCR beta CDR3 regions consisted of RNA transcripts. An initial round of RT-PCR targeting the TCR CDR3 relied on the HTBI primer set. TCRdb passed the multiplex PCR reads through MiXCR, listing each CDR3 protein once. This sample has 450,000 to 650,000 distinct CDR3 sequences, with roughly 15% found just once. Sample: blood. This sequence originates from a woman aged 18-35 years with Graves' ophthalmopathy. The chain combines TRBV20-1 with TRBJ1-4; no firm D call. CDR3 sequence: CSTREATNEKLFF. DNA of the CDR3: TGCAGTACTAGGGAGGCAACTAATGAAAAACTGTTTTTT.